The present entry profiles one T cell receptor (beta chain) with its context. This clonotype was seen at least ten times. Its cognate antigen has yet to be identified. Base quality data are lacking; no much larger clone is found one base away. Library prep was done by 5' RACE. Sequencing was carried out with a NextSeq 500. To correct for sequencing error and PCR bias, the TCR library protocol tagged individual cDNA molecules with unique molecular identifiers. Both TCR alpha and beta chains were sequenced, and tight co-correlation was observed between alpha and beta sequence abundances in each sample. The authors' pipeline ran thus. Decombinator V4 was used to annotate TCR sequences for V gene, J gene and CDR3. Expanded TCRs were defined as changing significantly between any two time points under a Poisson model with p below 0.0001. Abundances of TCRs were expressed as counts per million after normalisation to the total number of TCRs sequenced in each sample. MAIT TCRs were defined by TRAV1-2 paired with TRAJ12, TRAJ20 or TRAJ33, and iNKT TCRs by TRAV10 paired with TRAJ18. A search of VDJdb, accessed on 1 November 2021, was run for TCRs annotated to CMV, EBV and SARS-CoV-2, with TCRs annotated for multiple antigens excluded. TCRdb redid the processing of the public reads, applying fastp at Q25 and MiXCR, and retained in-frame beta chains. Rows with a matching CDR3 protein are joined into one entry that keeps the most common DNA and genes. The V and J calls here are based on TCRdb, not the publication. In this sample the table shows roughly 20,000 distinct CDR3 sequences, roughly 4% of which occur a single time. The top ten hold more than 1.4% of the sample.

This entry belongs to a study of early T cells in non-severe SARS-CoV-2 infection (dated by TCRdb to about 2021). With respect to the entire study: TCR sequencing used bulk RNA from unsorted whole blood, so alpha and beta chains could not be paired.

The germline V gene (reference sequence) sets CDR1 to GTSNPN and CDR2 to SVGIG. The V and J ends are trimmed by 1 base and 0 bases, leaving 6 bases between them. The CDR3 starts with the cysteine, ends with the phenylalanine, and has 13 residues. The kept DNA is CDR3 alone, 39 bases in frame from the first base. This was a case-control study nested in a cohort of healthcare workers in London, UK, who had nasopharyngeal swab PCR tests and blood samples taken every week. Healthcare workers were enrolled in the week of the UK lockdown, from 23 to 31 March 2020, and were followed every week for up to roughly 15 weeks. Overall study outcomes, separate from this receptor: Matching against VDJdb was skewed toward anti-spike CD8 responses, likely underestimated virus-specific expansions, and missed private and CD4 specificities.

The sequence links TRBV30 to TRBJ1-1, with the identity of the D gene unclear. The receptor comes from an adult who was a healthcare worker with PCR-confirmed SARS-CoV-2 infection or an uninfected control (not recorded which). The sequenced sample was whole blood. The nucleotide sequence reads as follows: TGTGCCTGGAGTGGTACGGTGAACACTGAAGCTTTCTTT. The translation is CAWSGTVNTEAFF.